The present TCR beta chain was sequenced within a study of T-cell reconstitution after alpha-beta-depleted transplantation in children. Study-wide results and limits: Reportedly, roughly two months post-transplant, alpha-beta T cells arose from several hundred expanded graft clones. It was newly produced T cells that mostly accounted for T-cell counts and diversity one year after transplant.

Preparation of the TCRbeta library was carried out with unique molecular identifiers. TCRdb analysed the PCR reads with MiXCR anew, one entry per CDR3 protein. The sample lists a few hundred thousand distinct CDR3 sequences; roughly 30% were seen once. Comments on this clonotype: The antigen is unknown.

The CDR3 sequence is 11 residues long. Germline loops: CDR1 SEHNR, CDR2 FQNEAQ (reference sequence). V lost 5 bases and J lost 13, with 14 bases in between. The chain combines TRBV7-9 with TRBJ1-2; D remains ambiguous. The TCR comes from a boy in the first two years of life with Wiskott-Aldrich syndrome, due to receive a stem cell transplant. The specimen was PBMCs, collected before TCRalphabeta/CD19-depleted stem cell transplant. The CDR3 loop reads CASSPWQEGTF. The DNA for the CDR3 is TGTGCCAGCAGCCCTTGGCAGGAAGGCACCTTC.